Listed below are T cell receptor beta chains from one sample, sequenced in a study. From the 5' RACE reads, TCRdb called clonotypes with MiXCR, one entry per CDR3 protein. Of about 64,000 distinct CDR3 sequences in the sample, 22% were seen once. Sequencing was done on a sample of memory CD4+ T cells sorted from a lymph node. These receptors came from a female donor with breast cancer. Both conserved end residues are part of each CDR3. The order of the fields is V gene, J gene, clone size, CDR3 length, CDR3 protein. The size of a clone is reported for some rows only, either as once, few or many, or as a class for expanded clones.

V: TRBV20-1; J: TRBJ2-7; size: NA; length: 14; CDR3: CSARDPGLAGGEYF
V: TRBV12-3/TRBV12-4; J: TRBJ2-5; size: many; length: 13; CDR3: CASSFGSGIDQYF
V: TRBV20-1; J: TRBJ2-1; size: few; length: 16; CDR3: CSASILGLAGFGEQFF
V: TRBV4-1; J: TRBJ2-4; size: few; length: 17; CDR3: CASSQVGWGGGENIQYF
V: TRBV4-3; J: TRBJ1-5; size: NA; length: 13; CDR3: CASSQSRDQPQHF
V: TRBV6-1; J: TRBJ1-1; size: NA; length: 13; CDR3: CASTSGGGTEAFF
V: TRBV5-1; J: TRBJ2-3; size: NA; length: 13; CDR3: CASSFPPPDTQYF
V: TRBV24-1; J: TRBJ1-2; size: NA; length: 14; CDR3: CATSDDRGYNGYTF
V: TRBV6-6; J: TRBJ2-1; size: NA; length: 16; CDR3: CASSYIDIPGGNEQFF
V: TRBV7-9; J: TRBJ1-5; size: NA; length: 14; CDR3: CASSPDGTSRPQHF
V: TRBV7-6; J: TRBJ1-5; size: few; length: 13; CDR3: CASSQTQNQPQHF
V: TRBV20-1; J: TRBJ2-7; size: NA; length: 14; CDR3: CSARGGREFDEQYF
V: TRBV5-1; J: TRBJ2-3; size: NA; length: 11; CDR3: CASDDSYTQYF
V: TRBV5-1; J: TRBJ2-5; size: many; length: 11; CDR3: CASSIQETQYF
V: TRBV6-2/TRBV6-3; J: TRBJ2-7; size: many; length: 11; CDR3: CASTHANEQYF
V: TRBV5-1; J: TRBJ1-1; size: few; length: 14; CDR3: CASSFSTGDTEAFF
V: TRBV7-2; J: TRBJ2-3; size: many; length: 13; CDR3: CASSSQGGDTQYF
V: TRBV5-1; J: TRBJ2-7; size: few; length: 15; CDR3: CASNPTVLSTYEQYF
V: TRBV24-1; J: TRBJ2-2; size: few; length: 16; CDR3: CATSDSGQGSSGELFF
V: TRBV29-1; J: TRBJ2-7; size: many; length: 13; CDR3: CSVVGASGSEQYF
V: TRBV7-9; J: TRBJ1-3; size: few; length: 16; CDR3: CASIKSIQATGNTIYF
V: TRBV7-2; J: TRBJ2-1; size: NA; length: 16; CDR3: CASSLTSGNAYNEQFF